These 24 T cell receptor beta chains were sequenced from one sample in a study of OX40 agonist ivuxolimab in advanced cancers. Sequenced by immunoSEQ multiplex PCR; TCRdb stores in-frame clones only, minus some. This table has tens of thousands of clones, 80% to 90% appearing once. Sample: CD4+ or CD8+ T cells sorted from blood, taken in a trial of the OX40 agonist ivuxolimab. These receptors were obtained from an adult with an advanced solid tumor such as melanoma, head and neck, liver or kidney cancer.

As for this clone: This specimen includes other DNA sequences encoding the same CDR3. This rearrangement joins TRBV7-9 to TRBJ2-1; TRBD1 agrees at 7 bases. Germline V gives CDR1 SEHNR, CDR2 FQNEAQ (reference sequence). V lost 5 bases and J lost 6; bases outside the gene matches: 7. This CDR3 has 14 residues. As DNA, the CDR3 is TGTGCCAGCAGCCCCAGACAGGGAAGCAATGAGCAGTTCTTC. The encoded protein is CASSPRQGSNEQFF. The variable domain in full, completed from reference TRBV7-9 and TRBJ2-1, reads DTGVSQNPRHKITKRGQNVTFRCDPISEHNRLYWYRQTLGQGPEFLTYFQNEAQLEKSRLLSDRFSAERPKGSFSTLEIQRTEQGDSAMYLCASSPRQGSNEQFFGPGTRLTVL.

This chain's CDR3 is CSVVRGLGETQYF. The CDR3 DNA reads TGCAGCGTTGTCCGGGGGTTGGGAGAGACCCAGTACTTC. The chain combines TRBV29-1 with TRBJ2-5, with a tentative D call TRBD2 (6 bases). This CDR3 has 13 amino acids. CDR1 SQVTM and CDR2 ANQGSEA come from the germline V gene. The V end lost 4 bases, the J end lost 4 bases, and 13 bases lay between the germline ends.

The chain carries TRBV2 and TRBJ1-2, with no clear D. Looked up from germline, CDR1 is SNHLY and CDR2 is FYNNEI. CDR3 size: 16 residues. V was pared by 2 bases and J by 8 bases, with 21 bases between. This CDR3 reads CASSETINYPPGGYTF. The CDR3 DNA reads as TGTGCCAGCAGTGAAACAATCAACTACCCACCGGGGGGCTACACCTTC.

Here the CDR3 DNA reads TGTGCCAGCAGCCAAGGTAGCGGGCCTGGGGAGACCCAGTACTTC. Protein: CASSQGSGPGETQYF. The gene calls are TRBV4-2 and TRBJ2-5, with 7 bases fitting TRBD2. Germline V lookup: CDR1 LGHNA, CDR2 YNFKEQ. The J segment lost 5 bases and the V segment lost 1 base, leaving 7 bases of the junction unmatched. The CDR3 loop spans 15 amino acids.

The CDR3: CASSLKAENTEAFF. For the CDR3, the DNA is TGTGCCAGCAGCTTAAAGGCAGAGAACACTGAAGCTTTCTTT. This sequence joins TRBV7-8 and TRBJ1-1; D not resolved. The CDR3 has 14 residues. Germline V CDR1 and CDR2: SGHVS, FQNEAQ. V shed 2 bases and J shed 1 base, with 8 bases lying between them.

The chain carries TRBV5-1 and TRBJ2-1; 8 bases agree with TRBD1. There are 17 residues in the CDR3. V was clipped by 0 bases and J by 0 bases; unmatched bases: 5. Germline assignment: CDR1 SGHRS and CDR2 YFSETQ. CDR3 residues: CASSLEQGALSYNEQFF. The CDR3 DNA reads TGCGCCAGCAGCTTGGAGCAGGGGGCTCTCTCCTACAATGAGCAGTTCTTC. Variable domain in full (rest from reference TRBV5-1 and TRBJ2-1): KAGVTQTPRYLIKTRGQQVTLSCSPISGHRSVSWYQQTPGQGLQFLFEYFSETQRNKGNFPGRFSGRQFSNSRSEMNVSTLELGDSALYLCASSLEQGALSYNEQFFGPGTRLTVL.

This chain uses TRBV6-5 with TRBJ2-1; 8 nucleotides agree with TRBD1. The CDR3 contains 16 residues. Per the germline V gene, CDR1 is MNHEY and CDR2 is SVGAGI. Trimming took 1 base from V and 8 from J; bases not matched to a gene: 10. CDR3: CASSYWTGLGGHEQFF. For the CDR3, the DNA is TGTGCCAGCAGTTACTGGACAGGGCTCGGAGGGCATGAGCAGTTCTTC.

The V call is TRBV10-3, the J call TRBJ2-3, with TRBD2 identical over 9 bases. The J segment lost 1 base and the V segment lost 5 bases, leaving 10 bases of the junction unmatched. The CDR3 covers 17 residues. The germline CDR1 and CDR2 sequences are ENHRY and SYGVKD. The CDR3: CAISLAGGQSGTDTQYF. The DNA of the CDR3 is TGTGCCATCAGTTTGGCGGGAGGGCAATCGGGCACAGATACGCAGTATTTT.

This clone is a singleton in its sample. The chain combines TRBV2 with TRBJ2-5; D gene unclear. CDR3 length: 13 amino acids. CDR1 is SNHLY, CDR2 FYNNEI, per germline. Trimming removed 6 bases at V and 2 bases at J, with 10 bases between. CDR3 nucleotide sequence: TGTGCCAGCAGGATAGAACCGCAAGAGACCCAGTACTTC. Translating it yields CASRIEPQETQYF.

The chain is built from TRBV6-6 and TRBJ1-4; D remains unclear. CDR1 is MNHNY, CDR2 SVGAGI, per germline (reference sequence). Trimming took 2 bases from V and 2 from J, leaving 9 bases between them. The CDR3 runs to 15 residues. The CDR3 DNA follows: TGTGCCAGCAGTTACACCGGCCTGACTAATGAAAAACTGTTTTTT. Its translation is CASSYTGLTNEKLFF.

The CDR3: CASSPPSSSYEQYF. The CDR3 DNA follows: TGTGCCAGCTCACCACCGTCCAGCTCCTACGAGCAGTACTTC. This chain connects TRBV18 to TRBJ2-7; no definite D call. The CDR3 is 14 residues long. Trimming left V 0 bases short and J 0 bases short, with 6 bases between. The germline CDR1 and CDR2 sequences are KGHSH and LQKENI.

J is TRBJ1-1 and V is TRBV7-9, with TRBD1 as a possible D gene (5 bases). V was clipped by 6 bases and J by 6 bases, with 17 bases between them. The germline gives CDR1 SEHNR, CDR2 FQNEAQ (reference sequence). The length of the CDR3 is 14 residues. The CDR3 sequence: CASSKVGGSAEAFF. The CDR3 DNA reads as TGTGCCAGCAGTAAGGTGGGGGGATCGGCTGAAGCTTTCTTT. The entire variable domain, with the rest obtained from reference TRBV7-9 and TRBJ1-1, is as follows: DTGVSQNPRHKITKRGQNVTFRCDPISEHNRLYWYRQTLGQGPEFLTYFQNEAQLEKSRLLSDRFSAERPKGSFSTLEIQRTEQGDSAMYLCASSKVGGSAEAFFGQGTRLTVV.

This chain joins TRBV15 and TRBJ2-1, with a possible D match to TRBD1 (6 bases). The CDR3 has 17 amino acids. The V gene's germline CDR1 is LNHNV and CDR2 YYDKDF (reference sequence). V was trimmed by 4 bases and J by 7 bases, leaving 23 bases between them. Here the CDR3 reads CATSTDSPVSIPNEQFF. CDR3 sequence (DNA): TGTGCCACCAGCACGGACAGTCCCGTATCAATTCCTAATGAGCAGTTCTTC.

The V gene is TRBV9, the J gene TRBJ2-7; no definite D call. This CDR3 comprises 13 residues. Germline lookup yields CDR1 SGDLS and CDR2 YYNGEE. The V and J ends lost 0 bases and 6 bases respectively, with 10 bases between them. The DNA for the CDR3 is TGTGCCAGCAGCGTAGCTACTGAAGGCGAGCAGTACTTC. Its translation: CASSVATEGEQYF.

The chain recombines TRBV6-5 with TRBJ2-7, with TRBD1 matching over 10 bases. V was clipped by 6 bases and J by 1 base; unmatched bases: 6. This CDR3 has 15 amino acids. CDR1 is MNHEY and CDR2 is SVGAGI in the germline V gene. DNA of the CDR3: TGTGCCAGCAGATCCGGGACAGGGGTTTCCTACGAGCAGTACTTC. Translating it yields CASRSGTGVSYEQYF.

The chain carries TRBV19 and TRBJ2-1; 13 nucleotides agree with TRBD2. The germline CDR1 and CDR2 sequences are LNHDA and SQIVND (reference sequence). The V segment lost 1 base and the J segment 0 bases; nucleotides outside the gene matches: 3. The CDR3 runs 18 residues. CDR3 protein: CASSIGTSGSLSYNEQFF. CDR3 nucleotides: TGTGCCAGTAGTATAGGGACTAGCGGGAGTCTCTCCTACAATGAGCAGTTCTTC.

As DNA, the CDR3 is TGCGCCAGCAGCTCCGGGACAGCCCTAGCCAAAAACATTCAGTACTTC. Amino acids: CASSSGTALAKNIQYF. V is TRBV5-1 and J is TRBJ2-4; 7 bases are shared with TRBD1. The CDR3 totals 16 residues. The J segment lost 0 bases and the V segment lost 3 bases, leaving 6 bases of the junction unmatched. The V gene's germline CDR1 is SGHRS and CDR2 YFSETQ.

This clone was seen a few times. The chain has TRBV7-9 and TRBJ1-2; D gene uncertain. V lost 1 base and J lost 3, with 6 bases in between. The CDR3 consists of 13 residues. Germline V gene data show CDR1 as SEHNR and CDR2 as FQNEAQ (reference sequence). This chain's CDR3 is CASSLESDYGYTF. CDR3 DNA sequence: TGTGCCAGCAGCTTAGAGTCGGACTATGGCTACACCTTC.

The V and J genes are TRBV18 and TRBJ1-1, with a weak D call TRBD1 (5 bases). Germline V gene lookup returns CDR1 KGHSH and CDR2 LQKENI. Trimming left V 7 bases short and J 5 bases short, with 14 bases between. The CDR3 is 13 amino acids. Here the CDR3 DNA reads TGTGCCAGCTTCCCCAGGGAAGGAACTGAAGCTTTCTTT. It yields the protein CASFPREGTEAFF.

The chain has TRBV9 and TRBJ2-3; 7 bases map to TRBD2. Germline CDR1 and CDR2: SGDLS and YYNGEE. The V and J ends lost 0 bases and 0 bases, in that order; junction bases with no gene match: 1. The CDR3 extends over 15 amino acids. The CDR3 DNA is TGTGCCAGCAGCGTAGTTAGCGGGAGCACAGATACGCAGTATTTT. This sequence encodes CASSVVSGSTDTQYF.

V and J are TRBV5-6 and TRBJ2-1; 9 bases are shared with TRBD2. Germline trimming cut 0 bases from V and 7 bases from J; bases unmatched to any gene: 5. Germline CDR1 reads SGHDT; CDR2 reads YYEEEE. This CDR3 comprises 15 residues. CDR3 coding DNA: TGTGCCAGCAGCTTGGGTAGCGGGAGAGGGAATGAGCAGTTCTTC. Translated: CASSLGSGRGNEQFF.

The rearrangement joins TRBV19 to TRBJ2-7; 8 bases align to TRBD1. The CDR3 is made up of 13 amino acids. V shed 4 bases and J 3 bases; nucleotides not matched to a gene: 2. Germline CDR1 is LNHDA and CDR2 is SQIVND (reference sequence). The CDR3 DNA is TGTGCCAGTAGTAGGACAGGGAACTACGAGCAGTACTTC. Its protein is CASSRTGNYEQYF. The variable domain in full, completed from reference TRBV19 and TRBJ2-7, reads DGGITQSPKYLFRKEGQNVTLSCEQNLNHDAMYWYRQDPGQGLRLIYYSQIVNDFQKGDIAEGYSVSREKKESFPLTVTSAQKNPTAFYLCASSRTGNYEQYFGPGTRLTVT.

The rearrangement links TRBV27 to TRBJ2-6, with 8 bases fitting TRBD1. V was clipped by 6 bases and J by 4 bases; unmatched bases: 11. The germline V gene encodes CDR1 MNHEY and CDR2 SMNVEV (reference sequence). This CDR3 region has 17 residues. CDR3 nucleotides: TGTGCCAGCAGCCGGGCAGGGGGCGTCTCCGGGGCCAACGTCCTGACTTTC. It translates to CASSRAGGVSGANVLTF.

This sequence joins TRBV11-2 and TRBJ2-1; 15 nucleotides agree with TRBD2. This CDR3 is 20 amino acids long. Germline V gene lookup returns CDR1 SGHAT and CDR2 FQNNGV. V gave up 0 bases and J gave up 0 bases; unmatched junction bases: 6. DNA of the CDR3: TGTGCCAGCAGCTTAGATAGGACTAGCGGGAGGGGTAGCTCCTACAATGAGCAGTTCTTC. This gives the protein CASSLDRTSGRGSSYNEQFF.